These T cell receptor beta chains were read from a single sample in a study of cytomegalovirus exposure and HLA in healthy donors. Data came from immunoSEQ multiplex PCR; TCRdb stores just in-frame clones and leaves some out. Of some 220,000 clones listed, about 93% are singletons. The sequenced material came from PBMCs. The receptors shown here come from a woman aged 18-30 years in good health and CMV-seronegative. The CDR3 runs from the conserved cysteine through the conserved F or W. D genes are given only for firm matches. Where a row states a size, it is once, few, many or the class of an expanded clone; other rows omit it.

d_call j_call v_call clone_size cdr3_nt cdr3_aa
TRBD2 TRBJ2-7 TRBV10-3 - TGTGCCATCAGTGAGTCCCGCGGGAGTCCCTACGAGCAGTACTTC CAISESRGSPYEQYF
TRBD2 TRBJ2-7 TRBV5-4 - TGTGCCAGCAGCTTGGTGGGTCGGCGGGAGAATGACGAGCAGTACTTC CASSLVGRRENDEQYF
- TRBJ2-1 TRBV7-6 - TGTGCCAGCAGCTTAGCTTTGGGGGGAAGATACAATGAGCAGTTCTTC CASSLALGGRYNEQFF
TRBD2 TRBJ2-3 TRBV5-4 - TGTGCCAGCAGCTATCCGGGACTAGCGGGTAGAAGCACAGATACGCAGTATTTT CASSYPGLAGRSTDTQYF
- TRBJ2-2 TRBV5-1 few TGCGCCAGCACTGATCCGCAGGGCGCCGGGGAGCTGTTTTTT CASTDPQGAGELFF
- TRBJ2-6 TRBV15 - TGTGCCACCAGCAGAGACCCGGGAGAAGGGGCCAACGTCCTGACTTTC CATSRDPGEGANVLTF
- TRBJ1-1 TRBV30 - TGTGCCTGGATAATAACTGAAGCTTTCTTT CAWIITEAFF
- TRBJ1-3 TRBV4-1 - TGCGCCAGCAGCCAAAGGGGGGGCTCGGCTGGAAACACCATATATTTT CASSQRGGSAGNTIYF
TRBD1 TRBJ2-7 TRBV28 - TGTGCCAGCAGTAGTCGGACAGGGGGCTCCTACGAGCAGTACTTC CASSSRTGGSYEQYF
TRBD2 TRBJ2-7 TRBV9 - TGTGCCAGCAGCGCAAGCGGGAGGGGACGCGAGCAGTACTTC CASSASGRGREQYF
- TRBJ1-3 TRBV6-5 once TGTGCCAGCAGTTTATCTGTTGCGTCAGGCGGAAACACCATATATTTT CASSLSVASGGNTIYF
TRBD1 TRBJ1-2 TRBV7-9 - TGTGCCAGCAGCTTAAACGGAGACAGGGGTAACTATGGCTACACCTTC CASSLNGDRGNYGYTF
TRBD2 TRBJ2-4 TRBV5-4 - TGTGCCAGCAGCACCTCTAGCGGGAGAGACATTCAGTACTTC CASSTSSGRDIQYF
TRBD2 TRBJ2-7 TRBV5-4 - TGTGCCAGCAGCTTGGTAGCGGGAGCGGGCCTTTACGAGCAGTACTTC CASSLVAGAGLYEQYF
TRBD1 TRBJ1-4 TRBV5-8 - TGTGCCAGCAGCTTGAGGGACAGGCCTGAAAAACTGTTTTTT CASSLRDRPEKLFF
- TRBJ2-3 TRBV15 once TGTGCCACCAGCAGTGGGACTGCTAGACTCACAGATACGCAGTATTTT CATSSGTARLTDTQYF
- TRBJ2-3 TRBV4-1 - TGCGCCAGCAGCCTGCGCGTAACTACAGATACGCAGTATTTT CASSLRVTTDTQYF
- TRBJ1-5 TRBV7-2 - TGTGCCAGCAGCTTACCGAATCAGCCCCAGCATTTT CASSLPNQPQHF
TRBD2 TRBJ2-2 TRBV6-5 once TGTGCCAGCAGTTCCTATCCTAGCGGGAGGACCGGGGAGCTGTTTTTT CASSSYPSGRTGELFF
TRBD1 TRBJ1-1 TRBV30 - TGTGCCTGGGAAGGGACAGGGGCGAACACTGAAGCTTTCTTT CAWEGTGANTEAFF
TRBD2 TRBJ2-2 TRBV27 - TGTGCCAGCAGTTTATTAACCTGGCTAGCGGGGACCGGGGAGCTGTTTTTT CASSLLTWLAGTGELFF
- TRBJ2-5 TRBV29-1 - TGCAGCGTACGCCCGACAGAAGAGACCCAGTACTTC CSVRPTEETQYF
TRBD1 TRBJ1-1 TRBV9 - TGTGCCAGCAGGCCGTTGACAGGGGTCGCTGAAGCTTTCTTT CASRPLTGVAEAFF
- TRBJ1-3 TRBV27 - TGTGCCAGCAGAGCCTCGGGCTCTGGAAACACCATATATTTT CASRASGSGNTIYF
TRBD1 TRBJ1-1 TRBV4-1 - TGCGCCAGCAGCCAAGATCTGCGGACAGGCCGTCTGGGTACAGCTTTCTTT CASSQDLRTGRLGTAFF
- TRBJ2-7 TRBV7-2 few TGTGCCAGCAGCTTAGCGGAGCGGCCAAACTACGAGCAGTACTTC CASSLAERPNYEQYF
TRBD2 TRBJ2-7 TRBV7-6 - TGTGCCAGCAGCCCTCGGGAGGGATCCTACGAGCAGTACTTC CASSPREGSYEQYF